A single T cell receptor (beta chain) is shown here with its context. The antigen is not known. PCR was performed using 60 Vbeta and 13 Jbeta primers. In the authors' workflow: The authors later counted 65 million to 80 million unique TCR beta chains, 9.5 million to 13 million of them shared. Sequenced by immunoSEQ multiplex PCR; TCRdb stores in-frame clones only, minus some. V, J and clone size reflect that table, while D and trimming were determined from the DNA. In the table there are approximately 140,000 clones, 65% to 90% of which are singletons. This entry comes from a study of cytomegalovirus exposure and HLA in healthy donors. Looked up from germline, CDR1 is LGHNA and CDR2 is YNFKEQ. The CDR3 contains 15 residues. V was trimmed by 0 bases and J by 0 bases, leaving 9 bases between them. Study observations and caveats: Common viral pathogens seemed to be connected with several of the most significant clusters, according to a later analysis.

Unrecorded immune exposure was likely among donors, who were nominally healthy when sampled. The sample comprised PBMCs. This chain uses TRBV4-2 with TRBJ2-7; a possible D gene is TRBD1 (6 bases). This clonotype was obtained from a girl aged 2 to 10 in good health and CMV-seronegative. The CDR3: CASSQETGSSYEQYF. In DNA, the CDR3 is TGTGCCAGCAGCCAAGAAACAGGGAGCTCCTACGAGCAGTACTTC.